The 25 T cell receptor beta chains below all came from one sample that was sequenced in a study of blood T cells in healthy people across ages. The authors ran a second PCR of 7 to 11 cycles using a sample-barcoded 5' primer and a J-beta primer mix. TCRdb reprocessed the 5' RACE reads via MiXCR and lists one record per CDR3 protein. Among about a million distinct CDR3 sequences listed, roughly 50% were seen once. The sample consisted of blood. The receptors come from a man aged 30 to 45 in good health.

This clonotype was counted between two and nine times. The chain combines TRBV9 with TRBJ1-5; no definite D call. CDR3 length equals 14 residues. The ends were cut back, 0 bases at V and 3 bases at J, with 7 bases in the middle. Germline V gene sequence: CDR1 SGDLS, CDR2 YYNGEE. The CDR3 nucleotides read TGTGCCAGCAGCGTAGGAGGAATCAATCAGCCCCAGCATTTT. This sequence encodes CASSVGGINQPQHF.

V gene TRBV4-3 combines with J gene TRBJ2-3; 9 bases line up with TRBD2. The length of the CDR3 is 16 residues. V was clipped by 0 bases and J by 10 bases; unmatched bases: 11. Germline-derived CDR1 and CDR2 are LGHNA and YSLEER. The CDR3 nucleotides read TGCGCCAGCAGCCAAGATTGGACTAGCGCCCACGGGGCGCAGTATTTT. As protein: CASSQDWTSAHGAQYF.

V and J are TRBV6-2 or TRBV6-3 and TRBJ2-7, with D perhaps being TRBD1 or TRBD2 (6 bases each). The J call could be wrong; TRBJ2-5 is a better fit for the DNA end. The CDR3 covers 14 residues. The germline CDR1 and CDR2 sequences are MNHEY and SVGEGT. CDR3 sequence reads: CASTARLGGETQYF. The CDR3 DNA reads as TGTGCCAGCACAGCACGACTAGGGGGTGAGACCCAGTACTTC.

This chain uses TRBV3-1 with TRBJ2-5, with D uncertain. V lost 0 bases and J 4 bases, leaving 12 bases between the germline ends. The CDR3 runs 15 residues. The germline V gene has CDR1 LGHDT and CDR2 YNNKEL (reference sequence). This CDR3 reads CASSQEIGGAETQYF. In DNA, the CDR3 is TGTGCCAGCAGCCAAGAGATCGGTGGCGCAGAGACCCAGTACTTC.

The rearrangement joins TRBV29-1 to TRBJ2-5, with 9 bases fitting TRBD1. Germline CDR1 SQVTM, CDR2 ANQGSEA. Losses at the gene ends were 3 bases for V and 5 bases for J; bases not matched to a gene: 10. The CDR3 is 15 amino acids. In nucleotides, the CDR3 is TGCAGCGTTGAGAGGGGACAGGGATTTTCGGAGACCCAGTACTTC. It yields the protein CSVERGQGFSETQYF.

This clonotype was counted once. The chain recombines TRBV2 with TRBJ1-4; possible D gene TRBD1, 6 bases. Between the trimmed V and J ends, which lost 5 bases and 5 bases, there was a span of 15 bases. The CDR3 sequence is 15 residues long. Germline V gene sequence: CDR1 SNHLY, CDR2 FYNNEI. Here the CDR3 reads CASSPLVGANEKLFF. CDR3 nucleotide sequence: TGTGCCAGCAGTCCCCTAGTGGGGGCAAATGAAAAACTGTTTTTT.

The J gene is TRBJ1-4, the V gene TRBV6-5; D is undetermined. Trimming stripped 6 bases from V and 8 bases from J, with 7 bases between. This CDR3 contains 11 residues. Germline assignment: CDR1 MNHEY and CDR2 SVGAGI. The CDR3 DNA is TGTGCCAGCAGATGGCGAGAAAAACTGTTTTTT. Its translation is CASRWREKLFF.

This clonotype was counted only a few times. The chain combines TRBV4-1 with TRBJ2-3; a weak D match, TRBD2 (6 bases). CDR1 MGHRA and CDR2 YSYEKL come from the germline V gene. The CDR3 totals 13 residues. Trimming pared 1 base from V and 7 bases from J, leaving 9 bases between. DNA of the CDR3: TGCGCCAGCAGCCAAGTGGGGGGATATACGCAGTATTTT. It specifies CASSQVGGYTQYF.

The chain recombines TRBV29-1 with TRBJ2-3, with a tentative D call TRBD1 (6 bases). The germline gives CDR1 SQVTM, CDR2 ANQGSEA. This CDR3 is built from 13 residues. Trimming shortened V by 3 bases and J by 1 base, and 8 bases separated the two germline ends. The DNA for the CDR3 is TGCAGCGTTGATGAGGGGGGCACAGATACGCAGTATTTT. It translates to CSVDEGGTDTQYF.

V usage is TRBV20-1 and J usage is TRBJ2-4; TRBD2 matches 8 bases. This CDR3 has 18 residues. V shed 1 base and J 1 base; nucleotides not matched to a gene: 12. In germline, CDR1 is DFQATT, CDR2 SNEGSKA (reference sequence). CDR3 DNA: TGCAGTGCTAGAGGTCGGAGAGCGGGGGCCCTGGCCAAAAACATTCAGTACTTC. It yields the protein CSARGRRAGALAKNIQYF.

This clonotype was counted at least ten times. V is TRBV9 and J is TRBJ2-1; 8 nucleotides match TRBD1. The CDR3 sequence is 16 residues long. Germline V gene data show CDR1 as SGDLS and CDR2 as YYNGEE. The V segment lost 4 bases and the J segment 0 bases; nucleotides outside the gene matches: 6. CDR3 nucleotide sequence: TGTGCCAGCAGCATCCGGACAGGGAGCTCCTACAATGAGCAGTTCTTC. Protein sequence: CASSIRTGSSYNEQFF. Full variable domain (rest looked up from reference TRBV9 and TRBJ2-1): DSGVTQTPKHLITATGQRVTLRCSPRSGDLSVYWYQQSLDQGLQFLIQYYNGEERAKGNILERFSAQQFPDLHSELNLSSLELGDSALYFCASSIRTGSSYNEQFFGPGTRLTVL.

The V gene is TRBV3-1, the J gene TRBJ2-5; TRBD2 agrees at 7 bases. The CDR3 consists of 16 residues. Germline CDR1 and CDR2: LGHDT and YNNKEL (reference sequence). The V gene end was trimmed by 3 bases and the J gene end by 11 bases; junction bases not matched to a gene: 18. CDR3 in DNA: TGTGCCAGCAGCCATCACGGACTAGGGGCCTTTTGTGAGCAGTACTTC. This codes for CASSHHGLGAFCEQYF.

This clonotype was seen more than once but under ten times. The chain has TRBV12-5 and TRBJ1-1, with D tentatively TRBD1 (5 bases). The CDR3 runs 16 residues. Trimming took off 0 bases at V and 4 bases at J, with 15 bases between the two ends. Looked up from germline, CDR1 is LGHNT and CDR2 is FRNRAP. The CDR3 region has the DNA TGTGCTAGTGGTTTGGTTCATGGGCAGGGAGCCACTGAAGCTTTCTTT. Amino acids: CASGLVHGQGATEAFF.

The gene calls are TRBV7-6 and TRBJ2-1, with 7 bases aligning to TRBD2. The J segment lost 8 bases and the V segment lost 5 bases, leaving 6 bases of the junction unmatched. The CDR3 has 13 amino acids. Germline V lookup: CDR1 SGHVS, CDR2 FNYEAQ. The CDR3 sequence is CASSVYAGDEQFF. The CDR3 bases are TGTGCCAGCAGCGTATACGCGGGGGATGAGCAGTTCTTC.

This clonotype turned up a few times. This chain joins TRBV29-1 and TRBJ2-3; D remains unclear. CDR1 and CDR2 (germline): SQVTM, ANQGSEA. There are 14 residues in the CDR3. With 6 bases removed from V and 0 bases from J, the gap between germline ends came to 13 bases. The CDR3 loop reads CSVVKRASTDTQYF. The DNA of the CDR3 is TGCAGCGTGGTAAAACGGGCCAGCACAGATACGCAGTATTTT.

The CDR3 reads CASSGRQGRREQYF. The CDR3 region has the DNA TGTGCCAGCAGTGGGAGACAGGGGCGTCGGGAGCAGTACTTC. This rearrangement joins TRBV25-1 to TRBJ2-4; 8 positions agree with TRBD1. The CDR3 is 14 residues long. Trimming removed 4 bases from V and 13 bases from J; junction bases left unmatched: 12. Germline assignment: CDR1 MGHDK and CDR2 SYGVNS.

This clonotype showed up just once. The chain uses TRBV11-3 and TRBJ2-7; weak D call: TRBD2 (6 bases). The CDR3 is 14 amino acids. The germline V and J ends were trimmed by 3 bases and 8 bases, with 17 bases remaining between them. Germline lookup yields CDR1 SGHNT and CDR2 YENEEA. CDR3 sequence (DNA): TGTGCCAGCAGCTTGGAGGGACCCAGTTCGCAGCAGTACTTC. This translates into CASSLEGPSSQQYF.

V usage is TRBV7-9 and J usage is TRBJ2-2, with D possibly TRBD1 on 6 matching bases. CDR1 is SEHNR, CDR2 FQNEAQ, per germline (reference sequence). The germline V and J ends were trimmed by 1 base and 3 bases, with 9 bases remaining between them. The CDR3 is 15 amino acids. CDR3 amino acids: CASSLGTDYTGELFF. DNA of the CDR3: TGTGCCAGCAGCTTAGGGACAGACTACACCGGGGAGCTGTTTTTT.

The genes are TRBV12-3 or TRBV12-4 and TRBJ2-5; D possibly corresponds to TRBD1 (5 bases). The CDR3 extends over 15 amino acids. The V end was cut by 4 bases, the J end by 3 bases, with 15 bases between. CDR3 residues: CASSSWGQGKETQYF. In DNA, the CDR3 is TGTGCCAGCAGTTCTTGGGGTCAGGGCAAAGAGACCCAGTACTTC.

This chain joins TRBV20-1 and TRBJ2-3, with D perhaps being TRBD1 or TRBD2 (5 bases each). V lost 3 bases, J lost 2 bases, and 9 bases lay in between. The CDR3 extends over 13 amino acids. Germline CDR1 and CDR2: DFQATT and SNEGSKA (reference sequence). CDR3 residues: CSASGAYTDTQYF. DNA of the CDR3: TGCAGTGCTAGCGGGGCGTACACAGATACGCAGTATTTT.

This clonotype appeared a single time. The V and J genes are TRBV20-1 and TRBJ2-1, with TRBD1 matching over 7 bases. The germline V gene encodes CDR1 DFQATT and CDR2 SNEGSKA (reference sequence). The length of the CDR3 is 13 residues. V was pared by 3 bases and J by 6 bases, with 5 bases of the junction left unmatched. CDR3 in amino acids: CSARRTGTNEQFF. CDR3 DNA: TGCAGTGCTAGGAGGACAGGAACCAATGAGCAGTTCTTC.

V and J are TRBV29-1 and TRBJ2-7; D not resolved. This CDR3 has 15 residues. Trimming took 1 base from V and 2 from J, leaving 15 bases between them. Germline V gene data show CDR1 as SQVTM and CDR2 as ANQGSEA. CDR3 protein: CSVEGTPLSPYEQYF. The CDR3 DNA reads TGCAGCGTTGAAGGGACCCCCCTAAGCCCCTACGAGCAGTACTTC.

This clonotype was seen only a few times. The rearrangement uses TRBV4-1 and TRBJ1-2; 7 nucleotides match TRBD1. There are 16 residues in the CDR3. V was pared by 1 base and J by 4 bases, with 9 bases of the junction left unmatched. CDR1 MGHRA and CDR2 YSYEKL come from the germline V gene. This CDR3 reads CASSQAQGDPGYGYTF. CDR3 nucleotide sequence: TGCGCCAGCAGCCAAGCCCAGGGGGACCCAGGCTATGGCTACACCTTC.

This clonotype has only a few counts. This sequence joins TRBV7-2 and TRBJ1-2; D unresolved. The germline gives CDR1 SGHTA, CDR2 FQGNSA. CDR3 length equals 17 residues. Trimming shortened V by 1 base and J by 0 bases, and 15 bases separated the two germline ends. This CDR3 reads CASSLEGHALSNYGYTF. The CDR3 DNA sequence: TGTGCCAGCAGCTTAGAGGGCCACGCTTTATCTAACTATGGCTACACCTTC.

This clonotype was observed a single time. The junction shows a germline mismatch at one end, possibly a read error. The V gene is TRBV13, the J gene TRBJ2-1, with 12 bases aligning to TRBD2. Germline V gives CDR1 PRHDT, CDR2 FYEKMQ (reference sequence). The CDR3 has 16 residues. In nucleotides, the CDR3 is TGTGCCAGCAGCGGGAAGACTAGCGGGGGTAGCAATGAGCGGTTCTTC. Residues: CASSGKTSGGSNERFF.